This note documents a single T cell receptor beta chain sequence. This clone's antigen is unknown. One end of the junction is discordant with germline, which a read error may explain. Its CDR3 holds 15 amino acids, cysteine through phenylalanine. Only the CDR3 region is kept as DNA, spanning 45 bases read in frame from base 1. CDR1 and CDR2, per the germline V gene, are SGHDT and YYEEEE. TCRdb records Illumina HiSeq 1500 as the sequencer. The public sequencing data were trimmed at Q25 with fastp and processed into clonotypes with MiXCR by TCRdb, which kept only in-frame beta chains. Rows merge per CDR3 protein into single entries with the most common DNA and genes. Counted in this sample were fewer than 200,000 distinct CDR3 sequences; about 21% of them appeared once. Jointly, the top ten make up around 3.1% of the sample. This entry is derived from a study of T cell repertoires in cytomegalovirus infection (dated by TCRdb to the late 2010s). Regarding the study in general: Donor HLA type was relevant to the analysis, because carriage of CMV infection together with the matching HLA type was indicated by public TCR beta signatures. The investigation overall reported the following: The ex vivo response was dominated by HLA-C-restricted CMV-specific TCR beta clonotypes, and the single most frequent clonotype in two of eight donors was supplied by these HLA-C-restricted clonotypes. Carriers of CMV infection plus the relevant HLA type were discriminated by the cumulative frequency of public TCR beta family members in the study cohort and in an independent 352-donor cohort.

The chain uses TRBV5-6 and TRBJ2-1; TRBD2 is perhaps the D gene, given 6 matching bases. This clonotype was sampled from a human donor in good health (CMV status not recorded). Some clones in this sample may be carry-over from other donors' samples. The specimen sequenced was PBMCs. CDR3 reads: CASSLWGDAYNVQFF. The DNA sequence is TGTGCCAGCAGCTTGTGGGGGGATGCCTACAATGTGCAGTTCTTC.